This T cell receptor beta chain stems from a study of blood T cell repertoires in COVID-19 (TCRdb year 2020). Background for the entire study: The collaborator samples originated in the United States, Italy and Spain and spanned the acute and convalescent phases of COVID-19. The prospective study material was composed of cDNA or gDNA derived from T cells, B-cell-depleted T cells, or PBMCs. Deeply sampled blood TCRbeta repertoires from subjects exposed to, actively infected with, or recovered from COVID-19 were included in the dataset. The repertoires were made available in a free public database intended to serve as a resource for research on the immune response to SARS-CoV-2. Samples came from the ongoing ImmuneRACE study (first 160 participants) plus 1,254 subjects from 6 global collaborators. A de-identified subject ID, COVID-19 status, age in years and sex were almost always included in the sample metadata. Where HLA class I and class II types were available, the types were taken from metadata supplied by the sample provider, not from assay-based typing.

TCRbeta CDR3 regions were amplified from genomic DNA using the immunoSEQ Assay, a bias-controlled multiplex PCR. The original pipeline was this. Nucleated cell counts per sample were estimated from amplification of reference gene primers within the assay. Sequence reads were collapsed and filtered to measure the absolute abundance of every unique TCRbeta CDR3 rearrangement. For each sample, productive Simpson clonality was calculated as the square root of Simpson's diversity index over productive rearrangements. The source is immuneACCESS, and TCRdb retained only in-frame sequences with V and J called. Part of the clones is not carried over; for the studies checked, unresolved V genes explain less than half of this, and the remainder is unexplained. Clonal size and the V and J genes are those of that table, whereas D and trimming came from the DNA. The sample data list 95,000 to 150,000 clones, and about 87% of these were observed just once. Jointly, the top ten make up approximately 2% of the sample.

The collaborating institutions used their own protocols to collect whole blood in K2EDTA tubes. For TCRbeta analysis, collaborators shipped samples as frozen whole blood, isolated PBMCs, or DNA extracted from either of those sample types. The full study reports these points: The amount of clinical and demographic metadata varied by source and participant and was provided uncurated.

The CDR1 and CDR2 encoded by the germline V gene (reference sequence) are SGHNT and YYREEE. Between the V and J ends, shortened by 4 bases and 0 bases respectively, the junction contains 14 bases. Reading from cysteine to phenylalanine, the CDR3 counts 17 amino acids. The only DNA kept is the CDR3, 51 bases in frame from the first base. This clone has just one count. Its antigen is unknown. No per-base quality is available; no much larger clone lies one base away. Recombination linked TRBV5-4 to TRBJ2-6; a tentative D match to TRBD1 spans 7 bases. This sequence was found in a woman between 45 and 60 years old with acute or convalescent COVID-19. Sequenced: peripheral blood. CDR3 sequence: CASSPRDSFSGANVLTF. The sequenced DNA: TGTGCCAGCAGCCCGCGGGACAGCTTCTCTGGGGCCAACGTCCTGACTTTC.